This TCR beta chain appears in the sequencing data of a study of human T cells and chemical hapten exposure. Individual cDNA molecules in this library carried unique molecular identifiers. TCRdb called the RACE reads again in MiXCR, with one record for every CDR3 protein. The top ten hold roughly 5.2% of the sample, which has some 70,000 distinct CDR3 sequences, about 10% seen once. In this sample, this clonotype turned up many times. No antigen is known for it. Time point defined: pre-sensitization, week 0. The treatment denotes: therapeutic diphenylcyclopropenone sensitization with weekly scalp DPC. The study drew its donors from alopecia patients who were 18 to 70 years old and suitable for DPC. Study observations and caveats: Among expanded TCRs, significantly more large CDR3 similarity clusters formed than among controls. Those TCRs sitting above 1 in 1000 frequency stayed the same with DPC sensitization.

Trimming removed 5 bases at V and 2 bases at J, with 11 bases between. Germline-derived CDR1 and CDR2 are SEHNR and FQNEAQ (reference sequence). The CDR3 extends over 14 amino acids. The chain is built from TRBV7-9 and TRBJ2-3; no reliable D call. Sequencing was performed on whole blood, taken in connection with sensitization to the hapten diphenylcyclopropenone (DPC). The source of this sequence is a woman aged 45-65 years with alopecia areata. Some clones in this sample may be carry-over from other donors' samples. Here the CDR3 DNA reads TGTGCCAGCAGCGCAGAGGTCTCCACAGATACGCAGTATTTT. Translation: CASSAEVSTDTQYF.